This T cell receptor beta chain stems from a study of CD8 T cells in ankylosing spondylitis. Overall study findings and caveats: Both synovial fluid and blood in reactive arthritis had previously been reported to carry some motif variants.

A remark on this clonotype: Its target is not known.

V was clipped by 6 bases and J by 0 bases, with 18 bases between them. CDR1 is MNHEY and CDR2 is SVGAGI in the germline V gene. The CDR3 totals 17 residues. TCRdb re-called the 5' RACE reads with MiXCR, one entry per CDR3 protein. Of about 160,000 distinct CDR3 sequences listed, about 16% are singletons. The TCR originated in a male donor with ankylosing spondylitis or in good health (not recorded which). The chain carries TRBV6-5 and TRBJ2-1; D tentatively reads TRBD1 or TRBD2 (5 bases each). The sample taken for sequencing was blood, either unsorted or a sorted T cell fraction (not recorded which). CDR3 bases: TGTGCCAGCAGGGAGAGGGTTGAGGGGAGCTCCTACAATGAGCAGTTCTTC. Translating gives CASRERVEGSSYNEQFF.